This T cell receptor beta chain was documented in a study of shared clonotypes between healthy human individuals. The study, taken as a whole, reports: The study's rarefaction showed incomplete sorted-subset sequencing despite large depth. Naive subsets tended to show greater estimated richness than memory subsets.

About this clone: Its target is not known.

Assay: immunoSEQ multiplex PCR; the TCRdb copy retains only in-frame clones and omits some. Seen here are some 2,500,000 clones, more than 85% observed once, and the top ten hold about 0.39%. The V gene lost 5 bases and the J gene lost 0 bases, with 6 bases spanning the gap. The CDR3 contains 13 residues. Germline assignment: CDR1 LGHNT and CDR2 FRNRAP. This rearrangement joins TRBV12-5 to TRBJ2-3, with D perhaps matching TRBD2 (6 bases). The TCR sequence derives from a man aged 18 to 29 in good health. Some clones in this sample may be carry-over from other donors' samples. The sample taken for sequencing was naive CD4+ T cells from PBMCs. This sample's subset: CD45RA+ positively selected. The CDR3 DNA sequence: TGTGCTAGTGGTCGGGGGAGCACAGATACGCAGTATTTT. Protein product: CASGRGSTDTQYF.